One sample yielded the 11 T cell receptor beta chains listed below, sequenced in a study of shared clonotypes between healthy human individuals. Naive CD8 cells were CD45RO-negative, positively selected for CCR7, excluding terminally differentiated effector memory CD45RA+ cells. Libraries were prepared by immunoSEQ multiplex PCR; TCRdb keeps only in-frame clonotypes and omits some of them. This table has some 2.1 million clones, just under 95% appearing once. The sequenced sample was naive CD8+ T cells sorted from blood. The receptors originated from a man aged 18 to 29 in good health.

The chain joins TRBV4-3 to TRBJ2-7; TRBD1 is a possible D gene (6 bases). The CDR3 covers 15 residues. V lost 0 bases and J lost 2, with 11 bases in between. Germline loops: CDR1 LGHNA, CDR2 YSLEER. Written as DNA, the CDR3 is TGCGCCAGCAGCCAAGATTCCGGGACACCCTACGAGCAGTACTTC. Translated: CASSQDSGTPYEQYF.

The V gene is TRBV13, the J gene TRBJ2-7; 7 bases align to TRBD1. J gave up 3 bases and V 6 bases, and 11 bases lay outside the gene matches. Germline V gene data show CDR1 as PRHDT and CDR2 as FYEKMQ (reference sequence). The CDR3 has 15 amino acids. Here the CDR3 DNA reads TGTGCCAGCAGTCAGAGGACAGGCCTCATCTACGAGCAGTACTTC. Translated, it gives CASSQRTGLIYEQYF.

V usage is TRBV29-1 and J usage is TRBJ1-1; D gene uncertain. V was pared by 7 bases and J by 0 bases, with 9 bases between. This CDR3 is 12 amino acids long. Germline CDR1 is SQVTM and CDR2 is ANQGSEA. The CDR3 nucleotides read TGCAGCGCGTCCAGGCTGAACACTGAAGCTTTCTTT. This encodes CSASRLNTEAFF.

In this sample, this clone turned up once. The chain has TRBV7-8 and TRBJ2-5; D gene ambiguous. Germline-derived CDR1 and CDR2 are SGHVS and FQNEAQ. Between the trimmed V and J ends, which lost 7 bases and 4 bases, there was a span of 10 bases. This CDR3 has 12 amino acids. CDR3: CASTTWVETQYF. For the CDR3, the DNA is TGTGCCAGCACCACCTGGGTAGAGACCCAGTACTTC.

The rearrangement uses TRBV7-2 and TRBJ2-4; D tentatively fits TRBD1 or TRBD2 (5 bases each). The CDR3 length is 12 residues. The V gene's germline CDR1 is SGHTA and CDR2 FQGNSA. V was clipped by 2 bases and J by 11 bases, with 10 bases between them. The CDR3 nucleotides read TGTGCCAGCAGCTTACTAGAGGGGTTTCAGTACTTC. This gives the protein CASSLLEGFQYF.

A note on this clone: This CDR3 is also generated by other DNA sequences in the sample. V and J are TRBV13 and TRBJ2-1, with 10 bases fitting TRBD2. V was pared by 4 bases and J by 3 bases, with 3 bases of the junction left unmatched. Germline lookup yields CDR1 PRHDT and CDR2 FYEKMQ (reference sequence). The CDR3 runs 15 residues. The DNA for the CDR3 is TGTGCCAGCAGCTATCGACTAGCGGGCTACAATGAGCAGTTCTTC. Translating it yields CASSYRLAGYNEQFF.

Here the CDR3 reads CASSYGQSENEKLFF. The CDR3 DNA sequence: TGTGCCAGCAGTTACGGTCAGTCGGAAAATGAAAAACTGTTTTTT. This chain uses TRBV6-5 with TRBJ1-4; unclear D gene. The CDR3 is 15 amino acids. The germline CDR1 and CDR2 sequences are MNHEY and SVGAGI. V was pared by 2 bases and J by 5 bases, with 12 bases between.

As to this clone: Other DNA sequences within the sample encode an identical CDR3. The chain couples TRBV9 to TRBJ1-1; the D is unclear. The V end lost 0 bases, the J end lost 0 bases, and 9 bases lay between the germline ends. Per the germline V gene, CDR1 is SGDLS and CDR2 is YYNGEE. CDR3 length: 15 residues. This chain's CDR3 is CASSVGGDLNTEAFF. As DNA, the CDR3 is TGTGCCAGCAGCGTAGGGGGAGACCTGAACACTGAAGCTTTCTTT.

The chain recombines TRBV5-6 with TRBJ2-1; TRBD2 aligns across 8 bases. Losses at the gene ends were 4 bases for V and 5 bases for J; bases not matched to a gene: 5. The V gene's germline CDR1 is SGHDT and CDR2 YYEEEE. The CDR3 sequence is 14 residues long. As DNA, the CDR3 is TGTGCCAGCAGCCCAGCGGGGGCTGACAATGAGCAGTTCTTC. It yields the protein CASSPAGADNEQFF.

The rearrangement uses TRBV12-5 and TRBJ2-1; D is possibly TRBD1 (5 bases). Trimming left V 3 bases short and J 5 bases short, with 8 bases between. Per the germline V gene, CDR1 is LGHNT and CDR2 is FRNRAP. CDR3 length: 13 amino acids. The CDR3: CASGLMGHNEQFF. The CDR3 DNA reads TGTGCTAGTGGTTTAATGGGGCACAATGAGCAGTTCTTC.

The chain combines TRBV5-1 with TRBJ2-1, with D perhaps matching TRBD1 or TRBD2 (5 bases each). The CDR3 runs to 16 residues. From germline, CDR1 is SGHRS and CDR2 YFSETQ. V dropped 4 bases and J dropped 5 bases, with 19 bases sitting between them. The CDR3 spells CASSETPGTPDNEQFF. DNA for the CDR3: TGCGCCAGCAGCGAAACCCCCGGGACGCCGGACAATGAGCAGTTCTTC.